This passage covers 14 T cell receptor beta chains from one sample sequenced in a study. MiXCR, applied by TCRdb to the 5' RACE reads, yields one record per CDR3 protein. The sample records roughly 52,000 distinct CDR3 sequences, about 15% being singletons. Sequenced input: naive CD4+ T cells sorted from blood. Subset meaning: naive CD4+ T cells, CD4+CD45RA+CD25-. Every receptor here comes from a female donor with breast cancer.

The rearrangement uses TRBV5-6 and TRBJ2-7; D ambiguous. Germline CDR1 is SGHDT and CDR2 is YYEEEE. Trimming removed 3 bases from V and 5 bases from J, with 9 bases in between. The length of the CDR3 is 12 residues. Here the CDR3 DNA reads TGTGCCAGCAGCTGGACGGGCCACGAGCAGTACTTC. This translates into CASSWTGHEQYF.

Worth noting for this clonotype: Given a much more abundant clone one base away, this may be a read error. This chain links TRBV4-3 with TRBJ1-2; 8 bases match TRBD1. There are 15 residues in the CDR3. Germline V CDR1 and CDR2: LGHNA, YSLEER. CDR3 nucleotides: TGCGCCAGCAGCCAAAGACAGGGGAAGAACTATGGCTGCACCTTC. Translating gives CASSQRQGKNYGCTF.

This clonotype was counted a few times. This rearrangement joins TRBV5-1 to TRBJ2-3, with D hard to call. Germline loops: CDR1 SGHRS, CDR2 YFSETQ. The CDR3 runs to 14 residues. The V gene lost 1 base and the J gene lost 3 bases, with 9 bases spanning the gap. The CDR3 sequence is CASSLLEGTDTQYF. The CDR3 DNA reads TGCGCCAGCAGCTTGTTAGAAGGAACAGATACGCAGTATTTT.

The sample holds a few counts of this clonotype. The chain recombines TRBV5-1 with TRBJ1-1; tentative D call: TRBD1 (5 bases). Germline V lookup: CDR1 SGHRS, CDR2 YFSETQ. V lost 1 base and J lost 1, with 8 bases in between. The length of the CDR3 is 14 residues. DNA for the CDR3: TGCGCCAGCAGCTTGTCTCAGGGGAACACTGAAGCTTTCTTT. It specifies CASSLSQGNTEAFF.

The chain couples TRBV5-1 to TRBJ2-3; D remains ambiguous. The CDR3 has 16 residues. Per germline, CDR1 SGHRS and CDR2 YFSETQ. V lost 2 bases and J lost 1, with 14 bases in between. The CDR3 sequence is CASSFQLSLGTDTQYF. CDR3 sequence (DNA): TGCGCCAGCAGCTTTCAACTCTCGCTTGGCACAGATACGCAGTATTTT.

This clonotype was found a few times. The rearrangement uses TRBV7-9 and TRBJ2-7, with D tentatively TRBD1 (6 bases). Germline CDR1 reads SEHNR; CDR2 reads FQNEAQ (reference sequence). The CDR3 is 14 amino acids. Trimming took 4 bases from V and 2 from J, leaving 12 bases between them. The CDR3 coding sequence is TGTGCCAGCAGCTCCCGGACAGCAACCTACGAGCAGTACTTC. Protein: CASSSRTATYEQYF.

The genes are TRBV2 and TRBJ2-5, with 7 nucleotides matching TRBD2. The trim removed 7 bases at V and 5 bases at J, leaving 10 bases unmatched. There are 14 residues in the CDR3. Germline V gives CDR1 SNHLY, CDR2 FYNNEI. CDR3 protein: CASKGDGGSETQYF. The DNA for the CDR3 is TGTGCCAGCAAGGGAGATGGCGGGAGTGAGACCCAGTACTTC.

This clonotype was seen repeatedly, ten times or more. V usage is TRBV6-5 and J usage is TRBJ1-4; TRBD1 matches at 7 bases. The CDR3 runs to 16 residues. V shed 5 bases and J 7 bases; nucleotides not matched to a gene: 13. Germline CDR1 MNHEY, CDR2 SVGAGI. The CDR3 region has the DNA TGTGCCAGCAGTGTCGACCTCCGGACAGGAGGTGAAAAACTGTTTTTT. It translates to CASSVDLRTGGEKLFF.

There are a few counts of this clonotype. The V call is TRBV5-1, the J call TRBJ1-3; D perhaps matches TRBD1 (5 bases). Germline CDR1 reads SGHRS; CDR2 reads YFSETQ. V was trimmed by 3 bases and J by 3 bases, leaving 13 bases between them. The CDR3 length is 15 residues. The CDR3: CASSSGAVVGNTIYF. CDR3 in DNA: TGCGCCAGCAGCTCTGGGGCGGTTGTTGGAAACACCATATATTTT.

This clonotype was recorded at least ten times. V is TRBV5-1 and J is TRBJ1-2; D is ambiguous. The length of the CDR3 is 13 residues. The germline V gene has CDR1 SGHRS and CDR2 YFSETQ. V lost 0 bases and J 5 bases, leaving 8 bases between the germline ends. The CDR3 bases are TGCGCCAGCAGCTTGGAATCGGGTTATGGCTACACCTTC. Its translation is CASSLESGYGYTF.

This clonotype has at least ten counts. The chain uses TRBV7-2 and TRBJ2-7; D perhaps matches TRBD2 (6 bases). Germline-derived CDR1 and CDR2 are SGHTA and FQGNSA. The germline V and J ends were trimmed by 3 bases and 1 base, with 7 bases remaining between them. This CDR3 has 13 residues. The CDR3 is CASSFSGSYEQYF. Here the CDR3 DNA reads TGTGCCAGCAGCTTCAGCGGGTCCTACGAGCAGTACTTC. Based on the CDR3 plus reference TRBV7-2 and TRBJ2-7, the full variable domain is GAGVSQSPSNKVTEKGKDVELRCDPISGHTALYWYRQSLGQGLEFLIYFQGNSAPDKSGLPSDRFSAERTGGSVSTLTIQRTQQEDSAVYLCASSFSGSYEQYFGPGTRLTVT.

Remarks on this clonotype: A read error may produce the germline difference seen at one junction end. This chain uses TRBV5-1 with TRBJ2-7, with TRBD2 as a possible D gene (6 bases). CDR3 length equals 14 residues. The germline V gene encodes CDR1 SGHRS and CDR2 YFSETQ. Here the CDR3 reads CAGSPNRLVYEQYF. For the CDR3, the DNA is TGCGCCGGCAGCCCCAACCGACTAGTCTACGAGCAGTACTTC.

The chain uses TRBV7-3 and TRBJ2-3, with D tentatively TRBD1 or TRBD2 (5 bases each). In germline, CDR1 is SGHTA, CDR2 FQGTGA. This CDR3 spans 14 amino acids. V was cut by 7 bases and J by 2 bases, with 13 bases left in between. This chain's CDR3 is CASIKRGVTDTQYF. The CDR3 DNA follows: TGTGCCAGCATTAAAAGGGGAGTCACAGATACGCAGTATTTT.

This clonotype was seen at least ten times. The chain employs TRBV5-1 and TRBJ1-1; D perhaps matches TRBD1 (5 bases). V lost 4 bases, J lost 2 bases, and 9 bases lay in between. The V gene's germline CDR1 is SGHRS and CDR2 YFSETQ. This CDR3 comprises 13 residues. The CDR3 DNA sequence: TGCGCCAGCAGCATGCAGGGTAACACTGAAGCTTTCTTT. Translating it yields CASSMQGNTEAFF. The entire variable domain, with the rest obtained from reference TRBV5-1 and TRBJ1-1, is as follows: KAGVTQTPRYLIKTRGQQVTLSCSPISGHRSVSWYQQTPGQGLQFLFEYFSETQRNKGNFPGRFSGRQFSNSRSEMNVSTLELGDSALYLCASSMQGNTEAFFGQGTRLTVV.